These 30 T cell receptor beta chains were sequenced from one sample in a study of PD-1 blockade in classical Hodgkin lymphoma. Time point denoted: cycle 4 day 1 (C4D1), after less than 7 weeks of nivolumab. Every patient relapsed after autologous stem cell transplantation, and brentuximab vedotin exposure varied. Measured with immunoSEQ multiplex PCR; TCRdb has only the in-frame clones, and not every one. Of approximately 61,000 clones in the sample, roughly nine tenths are singletons; the top ten hold about 8%. Source: peripheral blood mononuclear cells (PBMCs), taken before the fourth cycle of nivolumab. These TCRs come from a human donor with classical Hodgkin lymphoma.

V usage is TRBV6-5 and J usage is TRBJ2-2; no clear D. V was pared by 4 bases and J by 3 bases, with 6 bases between. The CDR3 spans 13 residues. Germline CDR1 reads MNHEY; CDR2 reads SVGAGI. CDR3 sequence (DNA): TGTGCCAGCAGTTCTAAGTACACCGGGGAGCTGTTTTTT. It encodes CASSSKYTGELFF.

The chain uses TRBV28 and TRBJ2-3; 11 nucleotides line up with TRBD2. The CDR3 totals 17 residues. V trimming: 6 bases; J trimming: 4 bases; junction bases outside the gene matches: 12. From germline, CDR1 is MDHEN and CDR2 SYDVKM. This CDR3 reads CASSRIAGGLRADTQYF. The CDR3 DNA reads as TGTGCCAGCAGCCGAATAGCGGGGGGGCTTAGGGCAGATACGCAGTATTTT.

The chain joins TRBV6-5 to TRBJ2-7, with 8 bases identical to TRBD1. The CDR3 totals 13 residues. Germline CDR1 is MNHEY and CDR2 is SVGAGI. The trim removed 6 bases at V and 5 bases at J, leaving 6 bases unmatched. The CDR3 is CASRRTGFDEQYF. The CDR3 coding sequence is TGTGCCAGCAGGAGGACAGGGTTCGACGAGCAGTACTTC.

V gene TRBV5-6 combines with J gene TRBJ2-1; D may be TRBD2 (5 bases). Deletions cut 7 bases from V and 10 bases from J, with 18 bases between. Germline values: CDR1 SGHDT, CDR2 YYEEEE. This CDR3 has 13 amino acids. DNA of the CDR3: TGTGCCAGCGCGGCGGGCGGCCGACCGGAGCAGTTCTTC. Protein: CASAAGGRPEQFF.

Regarding this clone: Other DNA sequences of this sample code for an identical CDR3. This sequence joins TRBV5-1 and TRBJ2-7; D is possibly TRBD1 or TRBD2 (5 bases each). Germline values: CDR1 SGHRS, CDR2 YFSETQ. V was clipped by 0 bases and J by 2 bases, with 9 bases between them. The CDR3 runs to 14 residues. This CDR3 reads CASSLVPGPYEQYF. The CDR3 bases are TGCGCCAGCAGCTTGGTTCCGGGGCCCTACGAGCAGTACTTC. Looking up the rest from reference TRBV5-1 and TRBJ2-7 gives the full variable domain: KAGVTQTPRYLIKTRGQQVTLSCSPISGHRSVSWYQQTPGQGLQFLFEYFSETQRNKGNFPGRFSGRQFSNSRSEMNVSTLELGDSALYLCASSLVPGPYEQYFGPGTRLTVT.

This chain links TRBV5-1 with TRBJ1-1; maybe TRBD1 (5 bases). Trimming left V 0 bases short and J 8 bases short, with 14 bases between. Germline V gene data show CDR1 as SGHRS and CDR2 as YFSETQ. The CDR3 is made up of 14 amino acids. CDR3 nucleotides: TGCGCCAGCAGCTTGGAACCACAGGTCCCAGAAGCTTTCTTT. Protein: CASSLEPQVPEAFF.

On this clone: The sample carries other DNA sequences with the same CDR3. V usage is TRBV5-1 and J usage is TRBJ2-2; TRBD1 is a possible D gene (5 bases). Trimming took off 5 bases at V and 1 base at J, with 9 bases between the two ends. Germline values: CDR1 SGHRS, CDR2 YFSETQ. The length of the CDR3 is 14 residues. For the CDR3, the DNA is TGCGCCAGCAGTGTTACAGGGAACACCGGGGAGCTGTTTTTT. Translated: CASSVTGNTGELFF.

The chain links TRBV5-1 to TRBJ1-2; a weak D match, TRBD1 (6 bases). V dropped 4 bases and J dropped 4 bases, with 17 bases sitting between them. The CDR3 length is 15 residues. The germline gives CDR1 SGHRS, CDR2 YFSETQ. Here the CDR3 DNA reads TGCGCCAGCAGCGAGGTACCGGGGGCAGTCTATGGCTACACCTTC. Its translation is CASSEVPGAVYGYTF.

This chain uses TRBV29-1 with TRBJ2-1, with D possibly TRBD1 on 5 matching bases. Per the germline V gene, CDR1 is SQVTM and CDR2 is ANQGSEA. CDR3 length: 12 amino acids. The V end lost 7 bases, the J end lost 2 bases, and 9 bases lay between the germline ends. The CDR3 nucleotides are TGCAGCGCAACAGGTACCTACAATGAGCAGTTCTTC. Its protein product is CSATGTYNEQFF.

The CDR3 sequence: CASSPQSTGQPQHF. CDR3 in DNA: TGTGCCAGCTCACCACAAAGCACCGGGCAGCCCCAGCATTTT. V is TRBV18 and J is TRBJ1-5; unclear D gene. V dropped 1 base and J dropped 7 bases, with 11 bases sitting between them. Germline-derived CDR1 and CDR2 are KGHSH and LQKENI. The CDR3 length is 14 residues.

The gene calls are TRBV2 and TRBJ2-2; TRBD2 matches 7 bases. The CDR3 is 12 residues long. Germline CDR1 is SNHLY and CDR2 is FYNNEI. The J segment lost 6 bases and the V segment lost 10 bases, leaving 5 bases of the junction unmatched. DNA of the CDR3: TGTGCCACAGGGAGGGAAGCCGGGGAGCTGTTTTTT. This codes for CATGREAGELFF.

In the case of this clone: Other DNA sequences of this sample code for an identical CDR3. The CDR3 DNA reads TGTGCCAGCAGTCGGGGTTACGAGCAGTACTTC. Its translation: CASSRGYEQYF. This chain joins TRBV28 and TRBJ2-7, with a possible D match to TRBD2 (5 bases). V gave up 5 bases and J gave up 4 bases, with 6 bases separating them. Germline-derived CDR1 and CDR2 are MDHEN and SYDVKM. This CDR3 is 11 amino acids long.

This clone was observed once. The V call is TRBV5-1, the J call TRBJ2-5, with D tentatively TRBD1 (5 bases). Deletions cut 4 bases from V and 1 base from J, with 11 bases between. This CDR3 has 14 amino acids. Germline CDR1 and CDR2: SGHRS and YFSETQ. The CDR3 spells CASSKTGAQETQYF. In DNA, the CDR3 is TGCGCCAGCAGCAAGACTGGGGCCCAAGAGACCCAGTACTTC.

This clone was counted a few times. The V call is TRBV30, the J call TRBJ1-5; D remains ambiguous. The germline V gene has CDR1 GTSNPN and CDR2 SVGIG (reference sequence). The CDR3 spans 12 residues. The V end lost 0 bases, the J end lost 8 bases, and 8 bases lay between the germline ends. The DNA for the CDR3 is TGTGCCTGGAGTGTTTGGGGTAAGCCCCAGCATTTT. Protein sequence: CAWSVWGKPQHF.

This clone has more than one count but fewer than ten. The chain carries TRBV6-5 and TRBJ1-2, with D perhaps TRBD1 (5 bases). The germline CDR1 and CDR2 sequences are MNHEY and SVGAGI. The CDR3 runs to 15 residues. Trimming took off 0 bases at V and 4 bases at J, with 12 bases between the two ends. Here the CDR3 reads CASSYSIGQGYGYTF. The CDR3 DNA follows: TGTGCCAGCAGTTACTCGATAGGCCAGGGCTATGGCTACACCTTC.

The chain carries TRBV19 and TRBJ1-1, with TRBD1 matching over 8 bases. The CDR3 has 18 amino acids. V was pared by 5 bases and J by 4 bases, with 18 bases of the junction left unmatched. Germline CDR1 reads LNHDA; CDR2 reads SQIVND (reference sequence). In DNA form, the CDR3 reads TGTGCCAGTAGTCCCGTTGGCAGGGGGCTTATCGGGAGCACTGAAGCTTTCTTT. Protein: CASSPVGRGLIGSTEAFF.

This clone was counted a few times. The chain uses TRBV7-6 and TRBJ1-1; 8 bases match TRBD1. Germline assignment: CDR1 SGHVS and CDR2 FNYEAQ. Trimming cost V 4 bases and J 0 bases; bases outside gene matches: 7. The CDR3 is 16 residues long. The CDR3 nucleotides read TGTGCCAGCAGCTCCGGACAGGGAAAGATGAACACTGAAGCTTTCTTT. Protein product: CASSSGQGKMNTEAFF.

V usage is TRBV6-1 and J usage is TRBJ2-3; TRBD1 is a possible D gene (5 bases). The CDR3 extends over 12 amino acids. V shed 9 bases and J shed 4 bases, with 11 bases lying between them. The germline V gene encodes CDR1 MNHNS and CDR2 SASEGT. The CDR3 region has the DNA TGTGCCAGTGTTGAACAGGCAGATACGCAGTATTTT. It translates to CASVEQADTQYF.

J is TRBJ2-1 and V is TRBV6-6; TRBD2 agrees at 12 bases. The V gene end was trimmed by 4 bases and the J gene end by 7 bases; junction bases not matched to a gene: 5. Germline V lookup: CDR1 MNHNY, CDR2 SVGAGI (reference sequence). The length of the CDR3 is 15 residues. CDR3 in amino acids: CASSFLAGGRNEQFF. CDR3 coding DNA: TGTGCCAGCAGTTTCCTAGCGGGGGGGCGAAATGAGCAGTTCTTC.

The V and J genes are TRBV6-6 and TRBJ2-5, with 13 nucleotides matching TRBD2. The CDR3 has 14 amino acids. The germline gives CDR1 MNHNY, CDR2 SVGAGI (reference sequence). The ends lost 8 bases at V and 5 bases at J; junction bases unmatched: 5. This CDR3 is CASSELAGGETQYF. DNA for the CDR3: TGTGCCAGCTCCGAACTAGCGGGGGGGGAGACCCAGTACTTC.

The chain is built from TRBV9 and TRBJ1-2; tentative D call: TRBD1 (5 bases). The CDR3 spans 13 residues. Germline V gene sequence: CDR1 SGDLS, CDR2 YYNGEE. The V end lost 3 bases, the J end lost 2 bases, and 8 bases lay between the germline ends. The CDR3 DNA sequence: TGTGCCAGCAGCGCCAGGGAAAACTATGGCTACACCTTC. This sequence encodes CASSARENYGYTF.

V and J are TRBV10-2 and TRBJ2-3, with D maybe TRBD2 (6 bases). Germline lookup yields CDR1 WSHSY and CDR2 SAAADI. Trimming removed 7 bases from V and 3 bases from J, with 11 bases in between. The CDR3 runs to 13 residues. Here the CDR3 DNA reads TGCGCCAGCACACTCGGGGGTACAGATACGCAGTATTTT. Residues: CASTLGGTDTQYF.

This clone was observed once. Relative to the germline gene, one junction end is altered; a read error may explain this. Here the CDR3 DNA reads TGCAGCGCTGAAGATCCAGGGAAGGGGGATGGCTACACCTTC. Translation gives CSAEDPGKGDGYTF. J is TRBJ1-2 and V is TRBV29-1; D is perhaps TRBD1 (6 bases). CDR1 SQVTM and CDR2 ANQGSEA come from the germline V gene. The CDR3 covers 14 residues.

The chain couples TRBV2 to TRBJ2-5; D not certain. Germline V gives CDR1 SNHLY, CDR2 FYNNEI. CDR3 length: 13 residues. V shed 6 bases and J shed 5 bases, with 13 bases lying between them. The CDR3 DNA reads as TGTGCCAGCAGGGTGGAAGGGCCGGAGACCCAGTACTTC. It yields the protein CASRVEGPETQYF.

J is TRBJ1-1 and V is TRBV11-2; D might be TRBD1 (6 bases). CDR1 is SGHAT and CDR2 is FQNNGV in the germline V gene. Trimming cost V 0 bases and J 2 bases, with 19 bases left between them. The CDR3 length is 18 residues. Here the CDR3 DNA reads TGTGCCAGCAGCTTAGATCTTATCCGAACAGGGAGTAACACTGAAGCTTTCTTT. The encoded protein is CASSLDLIRTGSNTEAFF.

V and J are TRBV27 and TRBJ1-4, with D hard to call. This CDR3 spans 10 amino acids. CDR1 and CDR2 from the germline V gene are MNHEY and SMNVEV (reference sequence). V gave up 5 bases and J gave up 12 bases, with 7 bases separating them. CDR3 bases: TGTGCCAGCAGTAGGAGTGAACTGTTTTTT. It is translated as CASSRSELFF.

The J gene is TRBJ2-5, the V gene TRBV5-1, with D maybe TRBD2 (6 bases). The CDR3 is made up of 15 amino acids. V was clipped by 2 bases and J by 5 bases, with 16 bases between them. Germline CDR1 reads SGHRS; CDR2 reads YFSETQ. CDR3 nucleotide sequence: TGCGCCAGCAGCTTCTCTCCGGGACTCGCGGAGACCCAGTACTTC. Amino acid sequence: CASSFSPGLAETQYF.

This clone has a single count. The V call is TRBV5-6, the J call TRBJ2-7; D unclear. CDR3 length: 11 amino acids. V was shortened by 6 bases and J by 4 bases, with 8 bases between the two germline ends. Germline V gene data show CDR1 as SGHDT and CDR2 as YYEEEE. The CDR3 is CASTSKYEQYF. The CDR3 coding sequence is TGTGCCAGCACCTCCAAATACGAGCAGTACTTC.

This sequence joins TRBV7-9 and TRBJ1-2; D might be TRBD1 (6 bases). The CDR3 runs 15 residues. V lost 0 bases, J lost 8 bases, and 16 bases lay in between. Germline CDR1 reads SEHNR; CDR2 reads FQNEAQ (reference sequence). The CDR3 loop is CASSLATQGGRGYTF. The CDR3 DNA is TGTGCCAGCAGCTTAGCGACACAGGGAGGTCGGGGCTACACCTTC.

The V and J genes are TRBV6-5 and TRBJ1-1; D is ambiguous. The V gene lost 0 bases and the J gene lost 1 base, with 9 bases spanning the gap. Germline CDR1 reads MNHEY; CDR2 reads SVGAGI. The CDR3 contains 15 residues. The CDR3: CASSYSWQTNTEAFF. CDR3 DNA: TGTGCCAGCAGTTACTCGTGGCAGACGAACACTGAAGCTTTCTTT.